This entry is about one TCR beta chain. Data came from immunoSEQ multiplex PCR; TCRdb stores just in-frame clones and leaves some out. The sample consists of 230,000 or so clones, around 84% of them appearing once. Germline-derived CDR1 and CDR2 are LGHNA and YNFKEQ. This CDR3 has 13 amino acids. V dropped 6 bases and J dropped 0 bases, with 8 bases sitting between them. The sample comes from a study of blood T cell repertoires in COVID-19. Study summary: The United States, Italy and Spain supplied acute and convalescent COVID-19 samples.

The source is a middle-aged man who had recovered from COVID-19. The specimen sequenced was peripheral blood. The chain employs TRBV4-2 and TRBJ1-1; no clear D. CDR3 in amino acids: CASRSQLNTEAFF. In DNA form, the CDR3 reads TGTGCCAGCAGATCACAGCTGAACACTGAAGCTTTCTTT.